Listed here is a single T cell receptor beta chain. It has no known antigen specificity. Base quality data are lacking; no much larger clone is found one base away. Using the deep immunoSEQ assay, multiplex PCR amplified TCR CDR3 regions from genomic DNA. For each cell subset, the extracted genomic DNA was distributed evenly across all wells of several immunoSEQ 96-well plates, and each plate served as one replicate. For sorted subsets, approximately 200 ng of genomic DNA, equivalent to around 30,000 T cell genomes, went into each replicate PCR. Purified libraries were quantified with a Qubit 3.0 fluorometer, sized on a Bioanalyzer 2100, and re-quantified with the KAPA Library Quantification kit. Every immunoSEQ 96-well plate was sequenced on a dedicated single-read 150-cycle Illumina NextSeq 550 flow cell. Turning to the authors' computational methods: Because only junctional sequences without quality scores were contained in the immunoSEQ output, filtering matching that applied to full-length reads could not be performed. Sequences were annotated with PyIR, a Python wrapper for IgBLAST v1.9, and V/J genes and CDR3 were assigned using IMGT germline references. Reads were filtered out if the reads had weak V/J assignments (E-value above 1e-6), no CDR3, stop codons, out-of-frame junctions, or ambiguous translated residues. A V3J clonotype was defined by an identical inferred V gene, J gene, and CDR3 amino acid sequence. To compute the percentage overlap between repertoires, the number of shared unique clonotypes was divided by the size of the smaller repertoire. Richness of each repertoire was evaluated using RTK rarefaction, the Chao1 estimator, and Recon v2.1 estimates of unobserved clonotypes. Generation probabilities for all TCRbeta clonotypes obtained by the gDNA method from a handful of donors were computed using OLGA. Imported from immuneACCESS, the table was reduced by TCRdb to in-frame sequences with V and J called. These copies leave out some clones; in studies compared against another copy, an unresolved V gene accounts for under half, and the cause of the remainder is not known. V and J calls and clone size come straight from that table; D and trimming were deduced from the DNA. The sample table lists some 2.1 million clones, approximately 94% of them with a count of one. The ten largest clones take up roughly 1% of the sample.

This entry is derived from a study of shared clonotypes between healthy human individuals (dated by TCRdb to about 2020). Looking at the study overall: The cohort comprised two women and three men aged 18 to 49 years. For each donor, three plates each were used for CD4 naive and CD4 memory, two plates were used for CD8 naive, and one plate was used for CD8 memory. The study deeply sequenced blood TCR repertoires of about 5 healthy adults to estimate repertoire size and the extent of clonotype sharing between individuals. Different laboratories and diverse techniques were used to prepare libraries and sequence TCR repertoires, to increase sequencing depth and limit assay-specific biases. Leukapheresis yielded between about 0.9 and 9 billion PBMCs per donor. Summary of the overall study and its limitations: Pairwise subsampling indicated that sequencing depth was expected to affect the degree of clonotype sharing among donors. When several donors were compared, the shared fraction of clonotypes was around 5% for naive CD4, about 4% for naive CD8, roughly 2.5% for memory CD4, and around 0.4% for memory CD8. Sampling was restricted to blood, and TCR repertoires in tissues likely differ from the TCR repertoires found in blood. Rarefaction of sorted-subset datasets indicated incomplete sequencing despite the large sequencing depth. Because the study included only a small number of donors, the genetic and exposure-history diversity represented was limited. Larger estimated clonotype richness was generally found for naive subsets than for memory subsets. Higher generation probabilities were observed for clonotypes shared by all four sorted-subset donors than for non-shared clonotypes.

V was cut back by 8 bases and J by 2 bases, leaving a gap of 8 bases between them. From a lookup of the germline V gene, CDR1 and CDR2 are MGHRA and YSYEKL. Spanning cysteine to phenylalanine, the CDR3 consists of 12 amino acids. CDR3 DNA is the only sequence kept; it has 36 bases, read in frame from the first base. CD8 naive samples were obtained by positive selection for CCR7 among CD45RO-negative cells, yielding a CD45RA+CCR7+ population from which TemRA cells were excluded. Healthy HIV-negative adults with no recently reported acute infections or vaccinations were included as donors. Only Caucasian adults living in Nashville, Tennessee, USA were represented among the donors. Blood was collected by leukapheresis, and PBMCs were isolated by Ficoll-Histopaque density gradient centrifugation and then cryopreserved in liquid nitrogen vapor phase. Analytical flow cytometry was used to check the purity and quantity of each magnetically sorted T cell population. Genomic DNA was isolated from every sorted fraction and measured by UV absorbance on a Nanodrop 2000c.

The chain is made from TRBV4-1 and TRBJ2-3, with the identity of the D gene unclear. The sample was naive CD8+ T cells sorted from blood. Sample cell subset or site, as interpreted from the label and publication: CD45RA+CCR7+. The TCR sequence derives from a man between 18 and 29 years old in good health. The DNA sequence is TGCGCCAGCTCCGACCCCACAGATACGCAGTATTTT. It codes for CASSDPTDTQYF.